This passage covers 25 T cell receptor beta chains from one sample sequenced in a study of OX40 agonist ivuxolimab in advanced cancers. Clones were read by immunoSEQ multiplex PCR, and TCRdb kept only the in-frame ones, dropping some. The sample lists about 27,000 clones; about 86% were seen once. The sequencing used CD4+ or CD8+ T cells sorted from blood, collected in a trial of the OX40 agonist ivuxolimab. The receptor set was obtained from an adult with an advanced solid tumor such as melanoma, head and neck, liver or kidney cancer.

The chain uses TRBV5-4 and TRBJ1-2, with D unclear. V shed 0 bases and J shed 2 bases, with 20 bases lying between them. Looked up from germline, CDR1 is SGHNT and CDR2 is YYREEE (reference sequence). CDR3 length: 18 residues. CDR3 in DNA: TGTGCCAGCAGCTTGGAACCCCCGTTGGCTCTCCTGAACTATGGCTACACCTTC. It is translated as CASSLEPPLALLNYGYTF.

This CDR3 reads CASSHGGLDTQYF. As DNA, the CDR3 is TGTGCCAGCAGCCATGGGGGGTTGGATACGCAGTATTTT. The chain has TRBV14 and TRBJ2-3, with D maybe TRBD2 (6 bases). The germline CDR1 and CDR2 sequences are SGHDN and FVKESK. Trimming took 3 bases from V and 6 from J, leaving 10 bases between them. CDR3 length: 13 residues.

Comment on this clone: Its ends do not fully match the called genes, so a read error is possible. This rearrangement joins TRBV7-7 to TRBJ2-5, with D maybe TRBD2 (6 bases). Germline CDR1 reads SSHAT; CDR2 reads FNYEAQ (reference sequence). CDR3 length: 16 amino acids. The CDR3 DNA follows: TGTGCTAGCAGCTTAGGCCCGGAGGGGCGCCAAGAGACCCAGTACTTC. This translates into CASSLGPEGRQETQYF. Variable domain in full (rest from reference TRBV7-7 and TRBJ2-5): GAGVSQSPRYKVTKRGQDVTLRCDPISSHATLYWYQQALGQGPEFLTYFNYEAQPDKSGLPSDRFSAERPEGSISTLTIQRTEQRDSAMYRCASSLGPEGRQETQYFGPGTRLLVL.

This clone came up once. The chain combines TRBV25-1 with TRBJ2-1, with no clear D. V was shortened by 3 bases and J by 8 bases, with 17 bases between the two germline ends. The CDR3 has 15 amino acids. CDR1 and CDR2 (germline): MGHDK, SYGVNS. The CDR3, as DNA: TGTGCCAGCAGTGAGTTGACCCTACCTGGGGATGAGCAGTTCTTC. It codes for CASSELTLPGDEQFF.

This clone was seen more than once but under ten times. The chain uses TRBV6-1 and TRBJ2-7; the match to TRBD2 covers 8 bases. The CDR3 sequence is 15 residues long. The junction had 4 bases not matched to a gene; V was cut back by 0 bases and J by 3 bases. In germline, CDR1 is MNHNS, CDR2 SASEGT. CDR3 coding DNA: TGTGCCAGCAGTGAAGCAGTCACTAGCGGCTACGAGCAGTACTTC. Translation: CASSEAVTSGYEQYF.

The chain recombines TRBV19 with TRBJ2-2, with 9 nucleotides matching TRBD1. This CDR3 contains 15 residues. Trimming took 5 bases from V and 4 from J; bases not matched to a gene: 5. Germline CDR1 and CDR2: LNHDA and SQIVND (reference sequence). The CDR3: CASSFGTGPTGELFF. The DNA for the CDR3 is TGTGCCAGTAGTTTCGGGACAGGGCCCACCGGGGAGCTGTTTTTT.

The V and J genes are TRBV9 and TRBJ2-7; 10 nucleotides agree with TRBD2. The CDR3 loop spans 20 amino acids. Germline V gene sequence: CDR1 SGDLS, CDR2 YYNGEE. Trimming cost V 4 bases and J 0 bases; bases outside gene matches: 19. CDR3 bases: TGTGCCAGCAGCCCGAGCCCTAGCCTAGCGGGAGTAAAGTCCTCCTACGAGCAGTACTTC. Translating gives CASSPSPSLAGVKSSYEQYF.

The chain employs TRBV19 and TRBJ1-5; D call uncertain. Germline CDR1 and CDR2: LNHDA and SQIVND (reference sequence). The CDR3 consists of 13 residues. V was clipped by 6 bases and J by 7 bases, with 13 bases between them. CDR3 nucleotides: TGTGCCAGTAGGAACGGGGTGGGCCAGCCCCAGCATTTT. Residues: CASRNGVGQPQHF.

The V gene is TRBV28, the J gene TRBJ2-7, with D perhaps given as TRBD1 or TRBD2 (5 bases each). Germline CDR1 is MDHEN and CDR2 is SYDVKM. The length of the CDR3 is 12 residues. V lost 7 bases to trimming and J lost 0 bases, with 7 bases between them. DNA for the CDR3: TGTGCCAGCACCGGGACCTCCTACGAGCAGTACTTC. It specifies CASTGTSYEQYF.

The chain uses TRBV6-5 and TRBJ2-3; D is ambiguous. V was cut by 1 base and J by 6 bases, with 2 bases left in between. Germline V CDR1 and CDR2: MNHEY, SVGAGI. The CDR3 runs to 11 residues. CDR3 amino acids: CASSYWDTQYF. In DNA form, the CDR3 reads TGTGCCAGCAGTTACTGGGATACGCAGTATTTT.

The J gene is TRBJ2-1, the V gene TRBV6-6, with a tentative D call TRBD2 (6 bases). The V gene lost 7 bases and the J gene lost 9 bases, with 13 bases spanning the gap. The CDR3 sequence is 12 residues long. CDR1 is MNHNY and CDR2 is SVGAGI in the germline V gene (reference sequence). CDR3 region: CASTGGPGEQFF. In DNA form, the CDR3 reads TGTGCCAGCACTGGAGGGCCTGGTGAGCAGTTCTTC.

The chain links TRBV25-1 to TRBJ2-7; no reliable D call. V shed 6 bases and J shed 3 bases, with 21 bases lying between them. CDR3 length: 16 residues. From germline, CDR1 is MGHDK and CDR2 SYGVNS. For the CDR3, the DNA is TGTGCCAGCAGAGGCATTGGGGTTACGGGCTACTACGAGCAGTACTTC. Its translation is CASRGIGVTGYYEQYF.

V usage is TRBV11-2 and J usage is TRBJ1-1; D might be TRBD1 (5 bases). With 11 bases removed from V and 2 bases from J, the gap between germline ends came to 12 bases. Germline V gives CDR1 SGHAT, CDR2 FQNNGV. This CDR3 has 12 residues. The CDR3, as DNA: TGTGCCTCCCGGGGGATCAACACTGAAGCTTTCTTT. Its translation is CASRGINTEAFF. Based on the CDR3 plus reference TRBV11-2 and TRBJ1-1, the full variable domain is EAGVAQSPRYKIIEKRQSVAFWCNPISGHATLYWYQQILGQGPKLLIQFQNNGVVDDSQLPKDRFSAERLKGVDSTLKIQPAKLEDSAVYLCASRGINTEAFFGQGTRLTVV.

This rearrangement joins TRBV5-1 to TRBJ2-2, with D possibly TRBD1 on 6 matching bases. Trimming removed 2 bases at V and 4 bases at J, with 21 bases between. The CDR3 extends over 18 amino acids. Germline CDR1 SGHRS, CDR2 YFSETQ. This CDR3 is CASSFIGRTAEFTGELFF. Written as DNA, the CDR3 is TGCGCCAGCAGCTTCATAGGACGGACAGCTGAGTTCACCGGGGAGCTGTTTTTT.

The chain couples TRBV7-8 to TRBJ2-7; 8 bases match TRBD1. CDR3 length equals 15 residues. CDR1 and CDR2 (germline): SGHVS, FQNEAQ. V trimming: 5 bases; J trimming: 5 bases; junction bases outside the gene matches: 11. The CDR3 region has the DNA TGTGCCAGCAGCATCCCGACAGGGGTGGCCCACGAGCAGTACTTC. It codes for CASSIPTGVAHEQYF.

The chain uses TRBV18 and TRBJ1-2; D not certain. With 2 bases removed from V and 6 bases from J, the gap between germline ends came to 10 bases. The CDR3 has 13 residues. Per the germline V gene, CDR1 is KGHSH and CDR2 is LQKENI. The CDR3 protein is CASSPFVLDGYTF. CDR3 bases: TGTGCCAGCTCACCATTCGTTTTGGATGGCTACACCTTC.

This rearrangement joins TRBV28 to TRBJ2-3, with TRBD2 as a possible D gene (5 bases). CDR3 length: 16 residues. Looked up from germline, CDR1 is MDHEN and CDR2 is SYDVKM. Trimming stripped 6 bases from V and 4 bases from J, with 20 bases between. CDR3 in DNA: TGTGCCAGCAGCCGTCCACCTACTAGAAGGGCAGATACGCAGTATTTT. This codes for CASSRPPTRRADTQYF. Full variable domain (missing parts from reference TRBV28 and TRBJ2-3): DVKVTQSSRYLVKRTGEKVFLECVQDMDHENMFWYRQDPGLGLRLIYFSYDVKMKEKGDIPEGYSVSREKKERFSLILESASTNQTSMYLCASSRPPTRRADTQYFGPGTRLTVL.

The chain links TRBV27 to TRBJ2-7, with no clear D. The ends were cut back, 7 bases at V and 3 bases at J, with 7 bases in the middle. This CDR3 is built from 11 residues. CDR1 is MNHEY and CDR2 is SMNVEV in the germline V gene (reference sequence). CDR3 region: CASTRGYEQYF. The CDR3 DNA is TGTGCCAGCACTAGAGGCTACGAGCAGTACTTC.

In DNA, the CDR3 is TGTGCCAGCAGCCAAGACAGGGGCCGACCCCAGCATTTT. This encodes CASSQDRGRPQHF. The J gene is TRBJ1-5, the V gene TRBV6-5; the match to TRBD1 covers 8 bases. The germline CDR1 and CDR2 sequences are MNHEY and SVGAGI. The length of the CDR3 is 13 residues. With V trimmed by 6 bases and J by 10 bases, 8 bases remained unmatched.

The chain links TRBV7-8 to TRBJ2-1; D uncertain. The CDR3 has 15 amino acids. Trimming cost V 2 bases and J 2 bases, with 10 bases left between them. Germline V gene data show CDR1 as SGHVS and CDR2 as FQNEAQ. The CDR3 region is CASSLSSAAYNEQFF. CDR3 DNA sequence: TGTGCCAGCAGCTTAAGTTCCGCCGCCTACAATGAGCAGTTCTTC.

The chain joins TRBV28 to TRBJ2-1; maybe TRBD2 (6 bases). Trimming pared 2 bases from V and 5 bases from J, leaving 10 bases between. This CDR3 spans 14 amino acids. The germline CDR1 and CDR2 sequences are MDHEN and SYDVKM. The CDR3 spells CASSLIAENNEQFF. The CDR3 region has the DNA TGTGCCAGCAGTTTAATAGCGGAAAACAATGAGCAGTTCTTC. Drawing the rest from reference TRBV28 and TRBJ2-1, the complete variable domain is DVKVTQSSRYLVKRTGEKVFLECVQDMDHENMFWYRQDPGLGLRLIYFSYDVKMKEKGDIPEGYSVSREKKERFSLILESASTNQTSMYLCASSLIAENNEQFFGPGTRLTVL.

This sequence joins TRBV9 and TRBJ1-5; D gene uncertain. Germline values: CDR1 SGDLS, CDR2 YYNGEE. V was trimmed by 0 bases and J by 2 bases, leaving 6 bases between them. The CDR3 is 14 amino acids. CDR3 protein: CASSVGEGNQPQHF. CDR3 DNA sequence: TGTGCCAGCAGCGTAGGAGAGGGCAATCAGCCCCAGCATTTT. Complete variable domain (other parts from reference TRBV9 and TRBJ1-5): DSGVTQTPKHLITATGQRVTLRCSPRSGDLSVYWYQQSLDQGLQFLIQYYNGEERAKGNILERFSAQQFPDLHSELNLSSLELGDSALYFCASSVGEGNQPQHFGDGTRLSIL.

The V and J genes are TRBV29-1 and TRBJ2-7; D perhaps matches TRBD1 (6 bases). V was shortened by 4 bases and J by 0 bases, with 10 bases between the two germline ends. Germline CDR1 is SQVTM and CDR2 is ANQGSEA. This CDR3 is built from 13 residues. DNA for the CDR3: TGCAGCGTTGTTGACAGGAGCTCCTACGAGCAGTACTTC. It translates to CSVVDRSSYEQYF.

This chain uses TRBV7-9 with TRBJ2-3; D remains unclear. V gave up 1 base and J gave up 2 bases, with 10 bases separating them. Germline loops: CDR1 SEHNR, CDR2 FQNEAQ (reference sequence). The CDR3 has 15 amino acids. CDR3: CASSLDLGYTDTQYF. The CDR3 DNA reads TGTGCCAGCAGCTTAGATCTCGGCTACACAGATACGCAGTATTTT. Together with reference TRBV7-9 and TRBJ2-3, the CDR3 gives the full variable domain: DTGVSQNPRHKITKRGQNVTFRCDPISEHNRLYWYRQTLGQGPEFLTYFQNEAQLEKSRLLSDRFSAERPKGSFSTLEIQRTEQGDSAMYLCASSLDLGYTDTQYFGPGTRLTVL.

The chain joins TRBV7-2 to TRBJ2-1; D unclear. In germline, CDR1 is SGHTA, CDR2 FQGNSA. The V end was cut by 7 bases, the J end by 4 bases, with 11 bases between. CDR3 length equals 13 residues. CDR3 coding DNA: TGTGCCAGCATGCGGCTCCCTTACAATGAGCAGTTCTTC. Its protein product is CASMRLPYNEQFF.